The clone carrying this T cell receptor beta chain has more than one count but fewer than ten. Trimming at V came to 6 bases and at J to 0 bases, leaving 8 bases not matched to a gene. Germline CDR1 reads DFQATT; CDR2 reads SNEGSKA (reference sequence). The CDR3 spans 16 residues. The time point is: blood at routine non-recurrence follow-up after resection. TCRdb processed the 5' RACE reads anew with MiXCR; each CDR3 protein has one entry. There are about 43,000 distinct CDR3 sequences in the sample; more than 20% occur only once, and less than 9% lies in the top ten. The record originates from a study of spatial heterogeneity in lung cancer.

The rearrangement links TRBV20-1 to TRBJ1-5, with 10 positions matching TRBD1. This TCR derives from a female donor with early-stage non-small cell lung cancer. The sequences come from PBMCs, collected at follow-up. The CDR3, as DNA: TGCAGTGCAACCGGGACAGGGGCAATTAGCAATCAGCCCCAGCATTTT. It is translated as CSATGTGAISNQPQHF.